This TCR beta chain was found in a study of T-cell reconstitution after alpha-beta-depleted transplantation in children. The CDR3 is 16 residues long. Deletions cut 3 bases from V and 0 bases from J, with 13 bases between. Germline CDR1 reads KGHSH; CDR2 reads LQKENI. Preparation of the TCRbeta library involved a method that used unique molecular identifiers. In TCRdb, the PCR reads were re-called with MiXCR into one record per CDR3 protein. The table records a few hundred thousand distinct CDR3 sequences, less than 9.5% of them present only once. Whole-study results and caveats: The main origin of T-cell counts and diversity one year after transplant was newly produced T cells. In patients about two months after transplant, alpha-beta T cells reportedly arose from several hundred expanded graft clones. High day-60 TCRbeta diversity in some patients came from surviving recipient T cells and thymic progenitors.

A remark on this clonotype: Its antigen remains unidentified.

The J gene is TRBJ2-3, the V gene TRBV18; no definite D call. The receptor's source is a female patient aged 2-9 years who had a stem cell transplant for Fanconi anemia, so the T cells may come from the graft donor. The sample here was peripheral blood, taken 360 days after TCRalphabeta/CD19-depleted stem cell transplant. The CDR3 region has the DNA TGTGCCAGCTCACCTGTCTCTGTTGCTAGCACAGATACGCAGTATTTT. It specifies CASSPVSVASTDTQYF.